These 26 T cell receptor beta chains were sequenced from one sample in a study of regulatory T cells in long-lasting Graves disease. To make TCR beta libraries, researchers used iRepertoire HTBI primers and Arm-PCR of CDR3 regions. TCRdb re-analysed the multiplex PCR reads in MiXCR, keeping a single row per CDR3 protein. In the table there are 420,000 or so distinct CDR3 sequences, 16% of which are singletons. Time point defined: newly diagnosed GD, antithyroid drugs for less than 3 months. The TCR library was made from RNA that had been extracted from PBMCs in TRIzol. These data were likewise used in another study, on T cells in Graves' hyperthyroidism and ophthalmopathy.

This material consisted of peripheral blood mononuclear cells (PBMCs), taken at new diagnosis, from a patient treated with antithyroid drugs. These receptor sequences come from a woman aged 18-29 years with Graves disease.

This chain links TRBV7-9 with TRBJ2-5; D is uncertain. V lost 5 bases and J 0 bases, leaving 13 bases between the germline ends. The CDR3 sequence is 15 residues long. Germline assignment: CDR1 SEHNR and CDR2 FQNEAQ (reference sequence). In nucleotides, the CDR3 is TGTGCCAGCAGCACCTGGCTGGGTAACCAAGAGACCCAGTACTTC. This translates into CASSTWLGNQETQYF.

This clonotype was counted at least ten times. The rearrangement joins TRBV6-1 to TRBJ1-4; D unresolved. Germline values: CDR1 MNHNS, CDR2 SASEGT. Trimming shortened V by 0 bases and J by 3 bases, and 14 bases separated the two germline ends. The CDR3 totals 17 residues. Written as DNA, the CDR3 is TGTGCCAGCAGTGAAGCGCTTTGGCACCGTCCTAATGAAAAACTGTTTTTT. This codes for CASSEALWHRPNEKLFF.

This clonotype has at least ten counts. CDR3 bases: TGTGCCAGCAGCTTAGGTACAGGGGGCAATGGCTACACCTTC. Translated: CASSLGTGGNGYTF. The gene calls are TRBV7-2 and TRBJ1-2; TRBD1 agrees at 9 bases. Losses at the gene ends were 1 base for V and 6 bases for J; bases not matched to a gene: 3. CDR3 length: 14 amino acids. The V gene's germline CDR1 is SGHTA and CDR2 FQGNSA.

The rearrangement links TRBV11-2 to TRBJ2-5, with D perhaps matching TRBD2 (6 bases). This CDR3 contains 14 residues. V was pared by 5 bases and J by 5 bases, with 15 bases between. Germline V CDR1 and CDR2: SGHAT, FQNNGV. The CDR3 spells CASSVGTAGETQYF. CDR3 nucleotide sequence: TGTGCCAGCAGCGTCGGGACCGCGGGGGAGACCCAGTACTTC.

J is TRBJ1-2 and V is TRBV20-1, with a tentative D call TRBD1 (5 bases). Germline-derived CDR1 and CDR2 are DFQATT and SNEGSKA (reference sequence). CDR3 size: 16 residues. Trimming took 1 base from V and 8 from J, leaving 23 bases between them. The CDR3 region has the DNA TGCAGTGCTAGAGGGAACCACCCGGTGGGGGGTTGGGGCTACACCTTC. Its protein product is CSARGNHPVGGWGYTF.

This clonotype was detected ten times or more. The chain is built from TRBV29-1 and TRBJ1-1; D call uncertain. V lost 4 bases, J lost 3 bases, and 12 bases lay in between. The germline V gene encodes CDR1 SQVTM and CDR2 ANQGSEA. The CDR3 totals 13 residues. The CDR3 here is CSVAPAADTEAFF. For the CDR3, the DNA is TGCAGCGTTGCGCCGGCCGCGGACACTGAAGCTTTCTTT.

This clonotype was detected ten times or more. The chain employs TRBV10-3 and TRBJ2-7; D ambiguous. The germline CDR1 and CDR2 sequences are ENHRY and SYGVKD. CDR3 length: 12 residues. The V end was cut by 4 bases, the J end by 3 bases, with 7 bases between. The CDR3 reads CAISGAGYEQYF. The CDR3 bases are TGTGCCATCAGTGGGGCCGGCTACGAGCAGTACTTC.

This clonotype was picked up many times. The V call is TRBV30, the J call TRBJ1-1; possible D gene TRBD1, 5 bases. This CDR3 spans 13 amino acids. Per the germline V gene, CDR1 is GTSNPN and CDR2 is SVGIG (reference sequence). V lost 2 bases, J lost 3 bases, and 10 bases lay in between. The CDR3 loop reads CAWSTGDYTEAFF. CDR3 DNA: TGTGCCTGGAGTACAGGAGACTACACTGAAGCTTTCTTT.

V and J are TRBV11-2 and TRBJ1-1, with no clear D. The CDR3 has 14 amino acids. Germline-derived CDR1 and CDR2 are SGHAT and FQNNGV. V lost 1 base and J 10 bases, leaving 16 bases between the germline ends. CDR3 sequence (DNA): TGTGCCAGCAGCTTAGTGAGTAAAGTGGATGGAGCTTTCTTT. Amino acid sequence: CASSLVSKVDGAFF. Filled out from reference TRBV11-2 and TRBJ1-1, the complete variable domain reads EAGVAQSPRYKIIEKRQSVAFWCNPISGHATLYWYQQILGQGPKLLIQFQNNGVVDDSQLPKDRFSAERLKGVDSTLKIQPAKLEDSAVYLCASSLVSKVDGAFFGQGTRLTVV.

A word on this clonotype: A read error may produce the germline difference seen at one junction end. The rearrangement uses TRBV6-1 and TRBJ1-2; D is undetermined. CDR1 MNHNS and CDR2 SASEGT come from the germline V gene. The CDR3 sequence is 14 residues long. CDR3 sequence (DNA): TGTGCCAGCACCGGCGGTATAGGGATACGTGGCAACACCTTC. Its translation: CASTGGIGIRGNTF.

The V and J genes are TRBV5-1 and TRBJ2-1; tentative D call: TRBD1 (8 bases). This CDR3 has 14 residues. CDR1 is SGHRS and CDR2 is YFSETQ in the germline V gene. Trimming removed 1 base at V and 9 bases at J, with 14 bases between. This CDR3 reads CASSLTQGGGEQFF. Here the CDR3 DNA reads TGCGCCAGCAGCTTGACACAGGGGGGGGGTGAGCAGTTCTTC.

This clonotype was observed at least ten times. The rearrangement joins TRBV7-9 to TRBJ1-1; tentative D call: TRBD1 (5 bases). This CDR3 is built from 13 residues. Germline CDR1 reads SEHNR; CDR2 reads FQNEAQ (reference sequence). V lost 5 bases and J 7 bases, leaving 14 bases between the germline ends. DNA of the CDR3: TGTGCCAGCAGCCAAGGAGGGGCCCATGAAGCTTTCTTT. Its translation is CASSQGGAHEAFF.

In DNA, the CDR3 is TGTGCCAGCAGCAGATGGGGTGCCGGGACAGGGATCACTGATACGCAGTATTTT. It is translated as CASSRWGAGTGITDTQYF. The chain carries TRBV13 and TRBJ2-3; the match to TRBD1 covers 9 bases. Trimming at V came to 5 bases and at J to 6 bases, leaving 18 bases not matched to a gene. CDR1 PRHDT and CDR2 FYEKMQ come from the germline V gene (reference sequence). This CDR3 spans 18 amino acids.

This clonotype came up many times. V usage is TRBV18 and J usage is TRBJ1-5; D not resolved. Germline V lookup: CDR1 KGHSH, CDR2 LQKENI. The CDR3 spans 17 residues. Trimming left V 4 bases short and J 0 bases short, with 16 bases between. Here the CDR3 DNA reads TGTGCCAGCTCACAGCGAGTGGGCGAGTTTAGCAATCAGCCCCAGCATTTT. Amino acids: CASSQRVGEFSNQPQHF.

Turning to this clonotype: This sequence may be a read error, since a much larger clone differs from it by one base. This chain uses TRBV20-1 with TRBJ2-7, with 8 bases aligning to TRBD2. Germline assignment: CDR1 DFQATT and CDR2 SNEGSKA (reference sequence). V trimming: 7 bases; J trimming: 4 bases; junction bases outside the gene matches: 9. The CDR3 totals 13 residues. CDR3 in DNA: TGCAGTGTCACCAGCGGGAGAGGATACGAGCAGTACTTC. Amino acids: CSVTSGRGYEQYF.

In this sample, this clonotype turned up a few times. V usage is TRBV7-9 and J usage is TRBJ2-6, with a possible D match to TRBD2 (6 bases). Germline V CDR1 and CDR2: SEHNR, FQNEAQ (reference sequence). The V end lost 5 bases, the J end lost 0 bases, and 17 bases lay between the germline ends. CDR3 length equals 18 residues. This chain's CDR3 is CASSIGTDGFSGANVLTF. The CDR3 DNA reads TGTGCCAGCAGCATCGGGACTGACGGGTTCTCTGGGGCCAACGTCCTGACTTTC.

This clonotype was seen ten or more times. For the CDR3, the DNA is TGTGCCAGCTCACCGACTAGCGGGATACGCTACGAGCAGTACTTC. Amino acids: CASSPTSGIRYEQYF. The chain has TRBV18 and TRBJ2-7, with 11 bases identical to TRBD2. The CDR3 contains 15 residues. J gave up 3 bases and V 3 bases, and 4 bases lay outside the gene matches. Germline-derived CDR1 and CDR2 are KGHSH and LQKENI.

The DNA for the CDR3 is TGCGCCAGCACCAAGGACAGGGGCACGAACACTGAAGCTTTCTTT. Translating gives CASTKDRGTNTEAFF. The gene calls are TRBV5-1 and TRBJ1-1; 9 positions match TRBD1. There are 15 residues in the CDR3. The ends lost 6 bases at V and 1 base at J; junction bases unmatched: 7. CDR1 and CDR2 (germline): SGHRS, YFSETQ. The full variable domain, completed using reference TRBV5-1 and TRBJ1-1, is KAGVTQTPRYLIKTRGQQVTLSCSPISGHRSVSWYQQTPGQGLQFLFEYFSETQRNKGNFPGRFSGRQFSNSRSEMNVSTLELGDSALYLCASTKDRGTNTEAFFGQGTRLTVV.

This clonotype was seen at least ten times. V usage is TRBV20-1 and J usage is TRBJ2-7; 11 bases are a match to TRBD2. This CDR3 region has 14 residues. V lost 1 base and J lost 4; bases outside the gene matches: 3. Germline CDR1 DFQATT, CDR2 SNEGSKA (reference sequence). The CDR3: CSARVAGGPYEQYF. The CDR3 DNA reads TGCAGTGCTAGAGTAGCGGGAGGGCCGTACGAGCAGTACTTC.

This clonotype was observed many times. This chain uses TRBV7-9 with TRBJ1-1; perhaps TRBD1 as D (6 bases). Trimming cost V 1 base and J 2 bases, with 17 bases left between them. This CDR3 region has 17 residues. Per the germline V gene, CDR1 is SEHNR and CDR2 is FQNEAQ (reference sequence). The CDR3 nucleotides are TGTGCCAGCAGCTTAGACTTCTGGGACATCGAAAACACTGAAGCTTTCTTT. Protein sequence: CASSLDFWDIENTEAFF. Drawing the rest from reference TRBV7-9 and TRBJ1-1, the complete variable domain is DTGVSQNPRHKITKRGQNVTFRCDPISEHNRLYWYRQTLGQGPEFLTYFQNEAQLEKSRLLSDRFSAERPKGSFSTLEIQRTEQGDSAMYLCASSLDFWDIENTEAFFGQGTRLTVV.

The J gene is TRBJ2-1, the V gene TRBV6-5; TRBD2 matches at 8 bases. Germline V gene lookup returns CDR1 MNHEY and CDR2 SVGAGI. The CDR3 consists of 16 residues. After removal of 2 bases from V and 4 bases from J, the junction contained 7 bases not matched to a gene. This CDR3 is CASSYGTGGGYNEQFF. The CDR3 coding sequence is TGTGCCAGCAGTTACGGTACGGGAGGGGGATACAATGAGCAGTTCTTC.

The rearrangement uses TRBV5-5 and TRBJ2-7; 14 bases map to TRBD2. Trimming removed 4 bases from V and 9 bases from J; junction bases left unmatched: 3. Germline V lookup: CDR1 SGHKS, CDR2 YYEKEE (reference sequence). The CDR3 consists of 13 residues. The CDR3 protein is CASSGLAGGRQYF. The CDR3 DNA sequence: TGTGCCAGCAGCGGACTAGCGGGAGGTCGGCAGTACTTC.

This clonotype was picked up a small number of times. This chain links TRBV12-3 or TRBV12-4 with TRBJ1-2; unclear D gene. V was shortened by 0 bases and J by 8 bases, with 13 bases between the two germline ends. This CDR3 has 14 residues. CDR3 nucleotide sequence: TGTGCCAGCAGTTTAGCGGTAACAGTGGAAGGCTACACCTTC. This codes for CASSLAVTVEGYTF.

The chain uses TRBV6-2 or TRBV6-3 and TRBJ1-1; 7 positions match TRBD1. The V segment lost 5 bases and the J segment 0 bases; nucleotides outside the gene matches: 9. CDR3 length equals 16 residues. Germline CDR1 MNHEY, CDR2 SVGEGT. As DNA, the CDR3 is TGTGCCAGCAGTAAAGAAGGGACAGTCATGAACACTGAAGCTTTCTTT. Translation gives CASSKEGTVMNTEAFF.

This clonotype has only a few counts. V and J are TRBV29-1 and TRBJ1-2; the D gene is possibly TRBD1 (6 bases). There are 14 residues in the CDR3. Germline V gene sequence: CDR1 SQVTM, CDR2 ANQGSEA. V was cut by 3 bases and J by 4 bases, with 15 bases left in between. CDR3 bases: TGCAGCGTTGATGAAGGGACACGACTCTATGGCTACACCTTC. Protein sequence: CSVDEGTRLYGYTF.

V is TRBV10-3 and J is TRBJ1-2; D uncertain. The length of the CDR3 is 15 residues. CDR1 and CDR2 from the germline V gene are ENHRY and SYGVKD. Trimming took 3 bases from V and 0 from J, leaving 11 bases between them. CDR3 protein: CAISEWGNSNYGYTF. CDR3 coding DNA: TGTGCCATCAGTGAATGGGGAAACTCTAACTATGGCTACACCTTC.